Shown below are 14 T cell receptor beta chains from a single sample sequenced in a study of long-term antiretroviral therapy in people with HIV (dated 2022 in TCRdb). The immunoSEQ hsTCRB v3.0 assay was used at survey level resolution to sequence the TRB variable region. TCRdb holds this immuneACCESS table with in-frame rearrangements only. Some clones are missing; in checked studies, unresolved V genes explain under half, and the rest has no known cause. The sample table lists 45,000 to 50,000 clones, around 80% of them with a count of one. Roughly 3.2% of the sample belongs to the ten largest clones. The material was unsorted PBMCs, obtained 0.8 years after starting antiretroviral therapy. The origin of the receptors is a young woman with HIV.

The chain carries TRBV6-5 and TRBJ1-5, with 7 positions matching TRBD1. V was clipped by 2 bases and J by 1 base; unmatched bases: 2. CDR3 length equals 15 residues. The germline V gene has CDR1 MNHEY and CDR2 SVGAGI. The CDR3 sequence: CASSYQGGSNQPQHF. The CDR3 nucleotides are TGTGCCAGCAGTTACCAGGGGGGGAGCAATCAGCCCCAGCATTTT.

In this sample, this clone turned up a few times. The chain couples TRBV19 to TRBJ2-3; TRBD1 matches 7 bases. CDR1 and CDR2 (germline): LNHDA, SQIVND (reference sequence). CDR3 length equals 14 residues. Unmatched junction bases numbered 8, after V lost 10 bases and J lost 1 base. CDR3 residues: CATVKGAGTDTQYF. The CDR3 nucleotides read TGTGCCACCGTCAAGGGGGCCGGCACAGATACGCAGTATTTT. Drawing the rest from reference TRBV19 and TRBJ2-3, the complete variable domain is DGGITQSPKYLFRKEGQNVTLSCEQNLNHDAMYWYRQDPGQGLRLIYYSQIVNDFQKGDIAEGYSVSREKKESFPLTVTSAQKNPTAFYLCATVKGAGTDTQYFGPGTRLTVL.

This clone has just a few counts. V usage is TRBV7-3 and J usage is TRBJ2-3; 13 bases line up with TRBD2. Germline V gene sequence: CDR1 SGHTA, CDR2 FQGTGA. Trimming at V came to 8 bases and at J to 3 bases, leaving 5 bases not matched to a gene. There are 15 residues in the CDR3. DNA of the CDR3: TGTGCCAGCGGACGACTAGCGGGAGGAACAGATACGCAGTATTTT. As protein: CASGRLAGGTDTQYF.

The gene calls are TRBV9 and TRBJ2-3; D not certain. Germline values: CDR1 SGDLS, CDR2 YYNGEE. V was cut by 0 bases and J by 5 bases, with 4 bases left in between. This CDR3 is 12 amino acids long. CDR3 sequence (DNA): TGTGCCAGCAGCGTAGGTGGAGATACGCAGTATTTT. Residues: CASSVGGDTQYF.

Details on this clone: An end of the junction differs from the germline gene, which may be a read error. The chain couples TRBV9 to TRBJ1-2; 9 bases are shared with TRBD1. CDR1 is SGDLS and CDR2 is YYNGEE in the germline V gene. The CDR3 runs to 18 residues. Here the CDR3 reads CASSVAKTGDRDNFGYTF. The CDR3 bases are TGTGCCAGCAGCGTAGCAAAGACGGGGGACAGGGATAACTTTGGCTACACCTTC.

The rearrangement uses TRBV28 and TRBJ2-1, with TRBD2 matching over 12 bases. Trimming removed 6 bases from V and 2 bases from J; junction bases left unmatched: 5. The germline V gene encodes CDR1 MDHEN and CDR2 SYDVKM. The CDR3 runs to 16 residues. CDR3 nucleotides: TGTGCCAGCAGACTCAGGACTAGCGGGACCTACAATGAGCAGTTCTTC. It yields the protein CASRLRTSGTYNEQFF.

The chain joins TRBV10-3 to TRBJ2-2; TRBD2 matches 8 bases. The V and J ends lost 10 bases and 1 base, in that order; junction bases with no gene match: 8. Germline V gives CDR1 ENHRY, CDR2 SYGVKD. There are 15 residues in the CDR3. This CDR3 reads CATLLAGLNTGELFF. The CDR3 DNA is TGTGCCACCCTGTTAGCGGGGTTGAACACCGGGGAGCTGTTTTTT.

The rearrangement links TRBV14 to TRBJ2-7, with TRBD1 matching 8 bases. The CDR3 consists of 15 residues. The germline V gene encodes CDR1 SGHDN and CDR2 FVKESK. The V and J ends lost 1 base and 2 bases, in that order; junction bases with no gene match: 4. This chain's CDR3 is CASSQADRDPYEQYF. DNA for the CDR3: TGTGCCAGCAGCCAAGCGGACAGGGATCCCTACGAGCAGTACTTC. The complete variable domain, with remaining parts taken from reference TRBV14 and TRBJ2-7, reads EAGVTQFPSHSVIEKGQTVTLRCDPISGHDNLYWYRRVMGKEIKFLLHFVKESKQDESGMPNNRFLAERTGGTYSTLKVQPAELEDSGVYFCASSQADRDPYEQYFGPGTRLTVT.

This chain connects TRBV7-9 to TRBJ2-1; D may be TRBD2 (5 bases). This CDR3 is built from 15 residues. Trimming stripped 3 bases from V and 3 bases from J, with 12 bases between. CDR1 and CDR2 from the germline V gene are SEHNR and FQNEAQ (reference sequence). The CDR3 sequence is CASSFPSPIYNEQFF. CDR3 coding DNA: TGTGCCAGCAGCTTTCCTAGCCCTATCTACAATGAGCAGTTCTTC.

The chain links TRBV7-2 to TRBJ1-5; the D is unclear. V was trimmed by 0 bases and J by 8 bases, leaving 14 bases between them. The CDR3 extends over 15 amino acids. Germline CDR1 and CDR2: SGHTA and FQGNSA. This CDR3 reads CASSLASGEVKPQHF. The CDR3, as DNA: TGTGCCAGCAGCTTAGCATCCGGGGAGGTGAAGCCCCAGCATTTT.

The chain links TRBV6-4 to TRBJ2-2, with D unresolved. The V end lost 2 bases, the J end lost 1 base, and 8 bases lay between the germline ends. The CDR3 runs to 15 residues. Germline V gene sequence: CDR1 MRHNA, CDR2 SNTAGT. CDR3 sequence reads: CASSDQALNTGELFF. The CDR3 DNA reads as TGTGCCAGCAGTGACCAGGCCCTGAACACCGGGGAGCTGTTTTTT.

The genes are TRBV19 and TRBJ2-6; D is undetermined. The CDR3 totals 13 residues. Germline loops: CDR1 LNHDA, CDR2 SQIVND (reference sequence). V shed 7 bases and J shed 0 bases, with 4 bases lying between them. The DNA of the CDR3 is TGTGCCAGTACCATCTCTGGGGCCAACGTCCTGACTTTC. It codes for CASTISGANVLTF.

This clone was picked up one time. CDR3 bases: TGTGCCAGCAGCCTCCCCGGGAGGCACAATGAGCAGTTCTTC. The encoded protein is CASSLPGRHNEQFF. The genes are TRBV7-6 and TRBJ2-1, with TRBD2 matching 7 bases. V dropped 5 bases and J dropped 5; count of bases not matched to a gene: 6. The CDR3 length is 14 residues. The germline gives CDR1 SGHVS, CDR2 FNYEAQ.

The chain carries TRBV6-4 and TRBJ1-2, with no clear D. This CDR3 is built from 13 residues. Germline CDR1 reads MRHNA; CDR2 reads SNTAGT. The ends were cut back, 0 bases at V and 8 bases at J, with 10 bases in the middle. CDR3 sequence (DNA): TGTGCCAGCAGTGACTCGGAAGGGAAAGGCTACACCTTC. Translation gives CASSDSEGKGYTF.